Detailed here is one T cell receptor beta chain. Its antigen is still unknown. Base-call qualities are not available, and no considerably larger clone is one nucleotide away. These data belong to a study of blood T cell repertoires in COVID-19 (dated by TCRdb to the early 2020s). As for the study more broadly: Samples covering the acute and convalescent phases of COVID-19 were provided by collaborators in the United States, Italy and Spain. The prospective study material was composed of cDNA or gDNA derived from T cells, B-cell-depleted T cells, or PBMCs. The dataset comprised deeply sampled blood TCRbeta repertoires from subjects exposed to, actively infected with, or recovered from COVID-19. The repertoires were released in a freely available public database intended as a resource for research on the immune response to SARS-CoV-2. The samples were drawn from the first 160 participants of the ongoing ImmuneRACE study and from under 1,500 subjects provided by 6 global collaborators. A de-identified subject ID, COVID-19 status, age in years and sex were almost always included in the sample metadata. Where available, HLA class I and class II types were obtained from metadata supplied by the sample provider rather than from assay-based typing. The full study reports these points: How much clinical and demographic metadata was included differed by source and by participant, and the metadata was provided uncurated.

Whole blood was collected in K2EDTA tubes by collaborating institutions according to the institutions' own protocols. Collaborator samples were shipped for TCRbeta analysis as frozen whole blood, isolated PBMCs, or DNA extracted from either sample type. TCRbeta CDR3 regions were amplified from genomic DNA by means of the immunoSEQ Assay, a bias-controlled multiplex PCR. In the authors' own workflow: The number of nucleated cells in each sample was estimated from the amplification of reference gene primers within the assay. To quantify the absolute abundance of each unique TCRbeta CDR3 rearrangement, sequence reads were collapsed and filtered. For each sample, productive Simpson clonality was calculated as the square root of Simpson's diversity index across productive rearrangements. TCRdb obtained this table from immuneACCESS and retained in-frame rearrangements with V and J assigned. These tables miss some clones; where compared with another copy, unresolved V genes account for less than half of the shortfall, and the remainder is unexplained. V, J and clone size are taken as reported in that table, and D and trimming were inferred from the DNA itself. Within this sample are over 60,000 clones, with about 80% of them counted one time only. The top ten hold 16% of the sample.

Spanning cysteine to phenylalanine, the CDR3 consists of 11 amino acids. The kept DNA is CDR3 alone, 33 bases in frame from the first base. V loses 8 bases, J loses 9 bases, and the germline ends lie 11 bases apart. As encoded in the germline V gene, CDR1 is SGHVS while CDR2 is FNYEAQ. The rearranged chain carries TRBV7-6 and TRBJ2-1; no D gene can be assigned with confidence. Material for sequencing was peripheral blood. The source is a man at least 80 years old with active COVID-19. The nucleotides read TGTGCCAGCGCTGAACTTGGTGAGCAGTTCTTC. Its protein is CASAELGEQFF.